The source of this TCR beta chain is a study of T cells after yellow fever vaccination. The CDR3 consists of 15 residues. The V end lost 3 bases, the J end lost 3 bases, and 15 bases lay between the germline ends. TCRdb reprocessed the 5' RACE reads with MiXCR, giving one entry per CDR3 protein. Of 310,000 or so distinct CDR3 sequences detected, around 6.8% appear once; the ten largest clones hold roughly a sixth. The gene calls are TRBV23-1 and TRBJ2-7; TRBD2 is a possible D gene (6 bases). TRBV23-1 is reported as an ORF; its role is uncertain. Sequencing used PBMCs, obtained about 49 days after the first yellow fever vaccination. This clonotype originated in a man between 18 and 29 years old who received the YFV17D yellow fever vaccine. The CDR3 sequence is CASSQSRPGVYEQYV. DNA of the CDR3: TGCGCCAGCAGTCAGTCCAGACCGGGAGTCTACGAGCAGTACGTC.